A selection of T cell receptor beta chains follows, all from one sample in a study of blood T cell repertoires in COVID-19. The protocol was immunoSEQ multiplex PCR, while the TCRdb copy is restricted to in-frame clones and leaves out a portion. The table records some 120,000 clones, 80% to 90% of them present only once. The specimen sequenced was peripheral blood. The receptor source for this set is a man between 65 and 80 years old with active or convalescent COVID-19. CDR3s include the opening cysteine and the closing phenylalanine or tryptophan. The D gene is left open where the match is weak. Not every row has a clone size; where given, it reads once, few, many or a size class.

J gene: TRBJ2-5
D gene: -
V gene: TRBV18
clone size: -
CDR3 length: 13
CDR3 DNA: TGTGCCAGCTCGGACGGACTCCAAGAGACCCAGTACTTC
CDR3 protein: CASSDGLQETQYF

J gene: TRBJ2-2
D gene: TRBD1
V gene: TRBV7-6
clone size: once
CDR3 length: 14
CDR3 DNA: TGTGCCAGCAGCCTAGGGACAGGGAGTGGGGAGCTGTTTTTT
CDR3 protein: CASSLGTGSGELFF

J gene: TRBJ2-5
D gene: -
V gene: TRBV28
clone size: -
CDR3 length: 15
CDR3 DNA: TGTGCCAGCAGTTTGCAGGGGTCCGTGTTAGAGACCCAGTACTTC
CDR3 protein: CASSLQGSVLETQYF

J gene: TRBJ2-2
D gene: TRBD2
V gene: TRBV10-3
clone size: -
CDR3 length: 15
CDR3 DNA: TGTGCCATCAGGGGACTAGCGAGGAACACCGGGGAGCTGTTTTTT
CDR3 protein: CAIRGLARNTGELFF

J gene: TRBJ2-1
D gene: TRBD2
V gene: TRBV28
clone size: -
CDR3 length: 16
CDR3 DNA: TGTGCCAGCAGTTCACCGGGACTAGCGGGAGCGCGATCTGAGTTCTTC
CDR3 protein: CASSSPGLAGARSEFF

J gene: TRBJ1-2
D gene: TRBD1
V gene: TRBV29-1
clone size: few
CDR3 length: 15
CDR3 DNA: TGCAGCGTTCCCACACCGGGACAGGGATCCTATGGCTACACCTTC
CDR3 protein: CSVPTPGQGSYGYTF

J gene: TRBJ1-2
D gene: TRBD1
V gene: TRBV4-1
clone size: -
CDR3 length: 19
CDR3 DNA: TGCGCCAGCAGCCCATCAATCCGGACAGGGTCGTCTGCTAACTATGGCTACACCTTC
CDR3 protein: CASSPSIRTGSSANYGYTF

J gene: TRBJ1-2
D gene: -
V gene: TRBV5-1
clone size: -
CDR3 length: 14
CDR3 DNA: TGCGCCAGCAGCTGGGGGCCCAGAGACTATGGCTACACCTTC
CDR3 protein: CASSWGPRDYGYTF

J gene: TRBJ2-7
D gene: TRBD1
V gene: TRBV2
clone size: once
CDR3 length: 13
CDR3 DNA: TGTGCCAGCAGCGGACAGGGGCCCTACGAGCAGTACTTC
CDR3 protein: CASSGQGPYEQYF

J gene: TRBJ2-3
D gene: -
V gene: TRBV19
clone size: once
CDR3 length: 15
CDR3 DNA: TGTGCCAGTAGTACAAGACAGAAGGTCACAGATACGCAGTATTTT
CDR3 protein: CASSTRQKVTDTQYF

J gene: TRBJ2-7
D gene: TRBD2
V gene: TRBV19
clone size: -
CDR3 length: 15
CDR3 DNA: TGTGCCAGTAGTACCCCTCGGGACTACTCCTACGAGCAGTACTTC
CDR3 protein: CASSTPRDYSYEQYF

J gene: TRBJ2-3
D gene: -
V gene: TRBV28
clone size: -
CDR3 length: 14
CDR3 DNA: TGTGCCAGCAGTTTGCCGGTAAAGTGGGATACGCAGTATTTT
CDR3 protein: CASSLPVKWDTQYF

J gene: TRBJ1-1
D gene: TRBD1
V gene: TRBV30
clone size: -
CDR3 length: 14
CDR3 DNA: TGTGCCTGGAGGGGGGACAGGGGAAGGACTGAAGCTTTCTTT
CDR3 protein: CAWRGDRGRTEAFF

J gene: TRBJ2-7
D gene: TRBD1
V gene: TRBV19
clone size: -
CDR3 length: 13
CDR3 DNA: TGTGCCAGCTCAAGACAGGGGAGCTACGAGCAGTACTTC
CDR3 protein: CASSRQGSYEQYF

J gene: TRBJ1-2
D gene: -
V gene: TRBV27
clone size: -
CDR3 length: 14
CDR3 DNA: TGTGCCAGCAGTCAACTCCGGGACATCTACGGCTACACCTTC
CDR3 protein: CASSQLRDIYGYTF

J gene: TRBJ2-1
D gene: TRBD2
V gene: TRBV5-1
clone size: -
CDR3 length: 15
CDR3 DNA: TGCGCCAGCAGCTTGGCTACCACTAGCGGGAATGAGCAGTTCTTC
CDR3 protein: CASSLATTSGNEQFF

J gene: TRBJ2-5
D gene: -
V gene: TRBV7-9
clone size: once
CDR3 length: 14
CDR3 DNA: TGTGCCAGCAGCTTGGGGAATCAGGGAGAGACCCAGTACTTC
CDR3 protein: CASSLGNQGETQYF

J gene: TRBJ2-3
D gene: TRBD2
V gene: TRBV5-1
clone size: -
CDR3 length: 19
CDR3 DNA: TGCGCCAGCAGCCAACACGGGACTAGCGGGGTCCCTAGCACAGATACGCAGTATTTT
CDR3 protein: CASSQHGTSGVPSTDTQYF

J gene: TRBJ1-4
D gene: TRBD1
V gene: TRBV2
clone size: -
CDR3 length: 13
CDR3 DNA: TGTGCCAGCAGAGGGACAGGGTCTGAAAAACTGTTTTTT
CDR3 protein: CASRGTGSEKLFF

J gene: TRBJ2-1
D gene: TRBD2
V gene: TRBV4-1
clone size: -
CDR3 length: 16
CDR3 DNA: TGCGCCAGCAGCCAAGGGCGGGGACTAGCATACAATGAGCAGTTCTTC
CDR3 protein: CASSQGRGLAYNEQFF

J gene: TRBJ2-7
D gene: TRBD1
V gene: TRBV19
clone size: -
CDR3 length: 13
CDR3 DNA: TGTGCCAGTAGTATACAGGGGGACTACGAGCAGTACTTC
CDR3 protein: CASSIQGDYEQYF

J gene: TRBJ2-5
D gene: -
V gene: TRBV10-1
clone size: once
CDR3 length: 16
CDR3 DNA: TGCGCCAGCAGTGATTCCCTTCCCGGAGCCAAAGAGACCCAGTACTTC
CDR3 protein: CASSDSLPGAKETQYF

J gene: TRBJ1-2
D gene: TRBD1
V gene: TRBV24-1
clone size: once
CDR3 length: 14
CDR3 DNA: TGTGCCACCAACAAGACAGGGGACTCCTATGGCTACACCTTC
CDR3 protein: CATNKTGDSYGYTF

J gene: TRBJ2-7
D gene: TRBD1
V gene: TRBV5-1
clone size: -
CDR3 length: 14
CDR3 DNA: TGCGCCAGCAGCCTCGGGACAGGGGAGTACGAGCAGTACTTC
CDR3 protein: CASSLGTGEYEQYF

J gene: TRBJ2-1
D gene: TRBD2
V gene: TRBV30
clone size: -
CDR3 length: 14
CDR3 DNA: TGTGCCTGGAAGAATAGCGGGAAGTACAATGAGCAGTTCTTC
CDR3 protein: CAWKNSGKYNEQFF

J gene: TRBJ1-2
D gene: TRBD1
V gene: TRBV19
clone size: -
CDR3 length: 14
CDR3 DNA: TGTGCCAGTACTGACAGGGGAGCTAACTATGGCTACACCTTC
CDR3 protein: CASTDRGANYGYTF

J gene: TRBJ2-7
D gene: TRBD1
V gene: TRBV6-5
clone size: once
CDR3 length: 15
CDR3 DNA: TGTGCCAGCAGTAGGACGACAGGGGTCGGGAACGAGCAGTACTTC
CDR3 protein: CASSRTTGVGNEQYF

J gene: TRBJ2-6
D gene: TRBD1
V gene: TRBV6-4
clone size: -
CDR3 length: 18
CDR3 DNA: TGTGCCAGCAGTGACTCGAGACAGGGGGTAGCTGGGGCCAACGTCCTGACTTTC
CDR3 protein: CASSDSRQGVAGANVLTF

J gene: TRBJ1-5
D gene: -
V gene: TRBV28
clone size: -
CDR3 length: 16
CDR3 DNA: TGTGCCAGCAGTTACCCGGGGGGCTCGATCAATCAGCCCCAGCATTTT
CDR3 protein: CASSYPGGSINQPQHF

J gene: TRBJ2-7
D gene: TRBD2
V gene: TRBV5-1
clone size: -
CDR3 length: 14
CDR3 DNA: TGCGCCAGCAGCCCGGCGAGCGGGATAGACGAGCAGTACTTC
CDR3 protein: CASSPASGIDEQYF

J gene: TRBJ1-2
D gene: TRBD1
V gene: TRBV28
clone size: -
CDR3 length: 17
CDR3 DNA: TGTGCCAGCAGTTTATACTCGGCCCAGGGGGCGCCTAGTGGCTACACCTTC
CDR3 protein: CASSLYSAQGAPSGYTF

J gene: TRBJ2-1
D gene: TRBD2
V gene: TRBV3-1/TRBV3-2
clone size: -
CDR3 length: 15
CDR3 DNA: TGTGCCAGCAGCCAAGATTCTAGCGGGCACAATGAGCAGTTCTTC
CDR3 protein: CASSQDSSGHNEQFF

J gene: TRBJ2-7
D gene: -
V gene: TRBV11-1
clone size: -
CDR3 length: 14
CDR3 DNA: TGTGCCAGCAGCTTAGCGGGGACTGGATTGGAGCAGTACTTC
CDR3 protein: CASSLAGTGLEQYF

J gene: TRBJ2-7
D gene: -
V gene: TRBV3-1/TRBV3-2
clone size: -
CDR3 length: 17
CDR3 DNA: TGTGCCAGCAGCCAACCCCCGACAGTAACCCATGAGAACGAGCAGTACTTC
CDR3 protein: CASSQPPTVTHENEQYF

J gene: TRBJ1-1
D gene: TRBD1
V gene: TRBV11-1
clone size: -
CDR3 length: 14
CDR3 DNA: TGTGCCAGCAGGTCACAGGGGGAGAAAGGTGAAGCTTTCTTT
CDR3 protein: CASRSQGEKGEAFF

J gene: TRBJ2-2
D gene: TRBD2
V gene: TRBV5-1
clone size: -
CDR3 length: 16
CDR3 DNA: TGCGCCAGCAGCTCAAGGACTAGCGGGAGCTCTGGGGAGCTGTTTTTT
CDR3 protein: CASSSRTSGSSGELFF

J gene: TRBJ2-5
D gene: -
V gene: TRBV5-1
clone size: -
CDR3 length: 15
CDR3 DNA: TGCGCCAGCAGCTCGGACCCAGGGCGAGAAGAGACCCAGTACTTC
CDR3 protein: CASSSDPGREETQYF

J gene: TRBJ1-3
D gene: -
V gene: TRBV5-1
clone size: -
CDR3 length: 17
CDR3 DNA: TGCGCCAGCAGCCACGGTCAGGGCTTGAGCTCTGGAAACACCATATATTTT
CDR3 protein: CASSHGQGLSSGNTIYF

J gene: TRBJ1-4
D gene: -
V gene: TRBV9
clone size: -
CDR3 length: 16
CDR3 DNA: TGTGCCAGCAGCGTTTCCGGCCAGGCAACTAATGAAAAACTGTTTTTT
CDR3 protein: CASSVSGQATNEKLFF

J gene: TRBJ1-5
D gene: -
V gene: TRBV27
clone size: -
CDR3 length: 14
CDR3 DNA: TGTGCCACCCGGGGGGGTGGCGACAATCAGCCCCAGCATTTT
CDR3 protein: CATRGGGDNQPQHF

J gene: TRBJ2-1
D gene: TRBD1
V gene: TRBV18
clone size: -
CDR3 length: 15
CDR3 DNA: TGTGCCAGCTCTCCTCGGGACAGGGGGGAAAATGAGCAGTTCTTC
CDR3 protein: CASSPRDRGENEQFF

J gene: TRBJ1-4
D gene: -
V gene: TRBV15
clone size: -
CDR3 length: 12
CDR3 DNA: TGTGCCACCACCAGCCTTAAAGAAAAACTGTTTTTT
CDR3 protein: CATTSLKEKLFF

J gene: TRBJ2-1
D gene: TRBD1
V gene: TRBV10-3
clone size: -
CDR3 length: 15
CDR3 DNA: TGTGCCATCAGCGCCGGGACAGAAAGACTAAATGAGCAGTTCTTC
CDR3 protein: CAISAGTERLNEQFF

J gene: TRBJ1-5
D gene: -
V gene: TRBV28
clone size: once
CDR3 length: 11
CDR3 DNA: TGTGCCAGTGCGGGGAATCAGCCCCAGCATTTT
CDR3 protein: CASAGNQPQHF

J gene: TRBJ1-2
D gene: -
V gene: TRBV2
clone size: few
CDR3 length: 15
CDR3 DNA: TGTGCCAGCAGTGAGAATGGGCAGGAGGGAGATGGCTACACCTTC
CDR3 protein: CASSENGQEGDGYTF

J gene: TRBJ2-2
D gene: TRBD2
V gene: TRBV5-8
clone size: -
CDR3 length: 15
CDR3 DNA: TGTGCCAGCAGGATAGCGGGAGGGGTCACCGGGGAGCTGTTTTTT
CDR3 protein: CASRIAGGVTGELFF

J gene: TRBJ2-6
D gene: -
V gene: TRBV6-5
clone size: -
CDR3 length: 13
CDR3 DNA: TGTGCCAGCAGAGGGGCTGGGGCCAACGTCCTGACTTTC
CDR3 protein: CASRGAGANVLTF